One and the same sample provided the 10 T cell receptor beta chains below, sequenced in a study of T-cell memory formation after mild COVID-19. TCRdb analysed the 5' RACE reads with MiXCR anew, one entry per CDR3 protein. Of 340,000 or so distinct CDR3 sequences listed, approximately 13% were seen once; the top ten hold about 22%. Sample: PBMCs or a T cell subset sorted from them (not recorded which). The receptors here all came from a man aged 18 to 30 who had mild COVID-19 (a few samples of this study predate the infection). Cell type and time point are not known.

This clonotype was counted between two and nine times. The rearrangement joins TRBV7-3 to TRBJ1-1, with D unclear. Per the germline V gene, CDR1 is SGHTA and CDR2 is FQGTGA. The CDR3 contains 13 residues. The ends were cut back, 5 bases at V and 5 bases at J, with 12 bases in the middle. This chain's CDR3 is CASSRVLGTEAFF. In DNA form, the CDR3 reads TGTGCCAGCAGCCGGGTCCTGGGGACTGAAGCTTTCTTT.

This chain connects TRBV12-3 or TRBV12-4 to TRBJ2-3, with D perhaps TRBD1 (7 bases). Trimming removed 2 bases from V and 4 bases from J, with 13 bases in between. This CDR3 region has 15 residues. CDR3 region: CASSLTGRGADTQYF. The CDR3 DNA is TGTGCCAGCAGTTTAACCGGCAGGGGGGCAGATACGCAGTATTTT.

This clonotype was found many times. The chain couples TRBV7-2 to TRBJ2-7; 7 bases agree with TRBD1. The CDR3 sequence is 16 residues long. The trim removed 3 bases at V and 4 bases at J, leaving 12 bases unmatched. CDR1 and CDR2 from the germline V gene are SGHTA and FQGNSA. CDR3 sequence reads: CASSFGIGDRTYEQYF. The DNA for the CDR3 is TGTGCCAGCAGCTTTGGGATCGGGGACAGAACATACGAGCAGTACTTC. Full variable domain (missing parts from reference TRBV7-2 and TRBJ2-7): GAGVSQSPSNKVTEKGKDVELRCDPISGHTALYWYRQSLGQGLEFLIYFQGNSAPDKSGLPSDRFSAERTGGSVSTLTIQRTQQEDSAVYLCASSFGIGDRTYEQYFGPGTRLTVT.

This clonotype came up a few times. V gene TRBV6-6 combines with J gene TRBJ1-6; the match to TRBD1 covers 12 bases. The germline gives CDR1 MNHNY, CDR2 SVGAGI (reference sequence). The CDR3 is made up of 18 amino acids. V lost 2 bases to trimming and J lost 9 bases; unmatched junction nucleotides: 11. The CDR3 is CASSYPTGTGGSGSPLHF. The CDR3 DNA is TGTGCCAGCAGTTACCCAACCGGGACAGGGGGCAGTGGTTCACCCCTCCACTTT.

This clonotype was observed a handful of times. The rearrangement uses TRBV20-1 and TRBJ1-1; maybe TRBD1 (6 bases). Germline values: CDR1 DFQATT, CDR2 SNEGSKA (reference sequence). V was pared by 2 bases and J by 3 bases, with 16 bases between. The CDR3 extends over 15 amino acids. CDR3 DNA sequence: TGCAGTGCTAGACGAAAGGGGGATGGGCACACTGAAGCTTTCTTT. Its protein is CSARRKGDGHTEAFF.

The sample holds many counts of this clonotype. The chain joins TRBV6-5 to TRBJ2-1; 7 bases are a match to TRBD1. The CDR3 covers 16 residues. With 3 bases clipped from V and 5 bases from J, the junction kept 10 bases outside the gene matches. CDR1 MNHEY and CDR2 SVGAGI come from the germline V gene. Here the CDR3 DNA reads TGTGCCAGCAGTTATTCGGGACAGCCCTCGGACAATGAGCAGTTCTTC. Its protein product is CASSYSGQPSDNEQFF.

The chain uses TRBV5-4 and TRBJ1-3, with D possibly being TRBD1 (5 bases). Trimming shortened V by 4 bases and J by 0 bases, and 11 bases separated the two germline ends. The germline V gene encodes CDR1 SGHNT and CDR2 YYREEE (reference sequence). This CDR3 comprises 15 residues. For the CDR3, the DNA is TGTGCCAGCAGCGGGGACCGATACTCTGGAAACACCATATATTTT. The encoded protein is CASSGDRYSGNTIYF. Drawing the rest from reference TRBV5-4 and TRBJ1-3, the complete variable domain is ETGVTQSPTHLIKTRGQQVTLRCSSQSGHNTVSWYQQALGQGPQFIFQYYREEENGRGNFPPRFSGLQFPNYSSELNVNALELDDSALYLCASSGDRYSGNTIYFGEGSWLTVV.

J is TRBJ1-6 and V is TRBV5-1; D possibly corresponds to TRBD1 (5 bases). V lost 0 bases, J lost 7 bases, and 17 bases lay in between. This CDR3 has 17 residues. Germline CDR1 is SGHRS and CDR2 is YFSETQ. The CDR3 reads CASSLDGLGRGNSPLHF. DNA for the CDR3: TGCGCCAGCAGCTTGGATGGTTTGGGGCGCGGAAATTCACCCCTCCACTTT.

This chain joins TRBV5-1 and TRBJ2-1, with a possible D match to TRBD2 (6 bases). Trimming removed 3 bases from V and 0 bases from J, with 10 bases in between. This CDR3 is built from 15 residues. Germline V gene data show CDR1 as SGHRS and CDR2 as YFSETQ. The CDR3 nucleotides are TGCGCCAGCAGCTCGGTGCGGGGCTCCTACAATGAGCAGTTCTTC. Protein sequence: CASSSVRGSYNEQFF.

This clonotype came up a few times. This chain connects TRBV2 to TRBJ1-5; 8 nucleotides agree with TRBD1. The CDR3 runs 16 residues. With 6 bases clipped from V and 9 bases from J, the junction kept 16 bases outside the gene matches. Germline lookup yields CDR1 SNHLY and CDR2 FYNNEI. The CDR3: CASSETPGQASGPQHF. In nucleotides, the CDR3 is TGTGCCAGCAGCGAGACCCCGGGACAGGCCTCTGGGCCCCAGCATTTT.